The entry that follows covers one T cell receptor (beta chain) sequence. This sample stems from a study of blood T cell repertoires in COVID-19. Study context: Both acute and convalescent COVID-19 samples were obtained from the United States, Italy and Spain.

J lost 7 bases, V lost 4 bases, and 9 bases had no gene match. The length of the CDR3 is 14 residues. Germline V gene data show CDR1 as LNHDA and CDR2 as SQIVND (reference sequence). As handled by the study authors: Nucleated cell counts were estimated from reference gene primer amplification. Here immunoSEQ multiplex PCR was the method, and the copy in TCRdb shows in-frame clones only, minus some. That table furnishes V, J and clone size, whereas the DNA furnished D and trimming. The sample carries fewer than 120,000 clones, less than 85% recorded once. The chain uses TRBV19 and TRBJ1-2, with 7 bases that match TRBD1. The material sequenced was peripheral blood. The TCR originated in a woman of 80 years or more with acute or convalescent COVID-19. The CDR3 DNA reads as TGTGCCAGTAGTACCGATTGGACAGGCGGTGGCTACACCTTC. It encodes CASSTDWTGGGYTF.